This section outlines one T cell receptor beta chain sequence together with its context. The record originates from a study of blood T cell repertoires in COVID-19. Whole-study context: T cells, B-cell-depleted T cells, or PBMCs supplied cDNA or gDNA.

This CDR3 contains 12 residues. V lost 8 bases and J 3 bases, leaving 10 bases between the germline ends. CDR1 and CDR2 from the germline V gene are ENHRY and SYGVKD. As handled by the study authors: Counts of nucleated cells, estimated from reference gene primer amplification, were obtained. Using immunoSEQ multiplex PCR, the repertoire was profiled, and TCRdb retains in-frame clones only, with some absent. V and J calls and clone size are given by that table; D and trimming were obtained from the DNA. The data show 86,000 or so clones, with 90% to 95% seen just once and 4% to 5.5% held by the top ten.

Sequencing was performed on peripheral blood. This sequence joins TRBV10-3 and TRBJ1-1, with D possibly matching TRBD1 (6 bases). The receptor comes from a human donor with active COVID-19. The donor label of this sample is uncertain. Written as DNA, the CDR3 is TGTGCCATCCAGGGGAGAGACACTGAAGCTTTCTTT. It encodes CAIQGRDTEAFF.